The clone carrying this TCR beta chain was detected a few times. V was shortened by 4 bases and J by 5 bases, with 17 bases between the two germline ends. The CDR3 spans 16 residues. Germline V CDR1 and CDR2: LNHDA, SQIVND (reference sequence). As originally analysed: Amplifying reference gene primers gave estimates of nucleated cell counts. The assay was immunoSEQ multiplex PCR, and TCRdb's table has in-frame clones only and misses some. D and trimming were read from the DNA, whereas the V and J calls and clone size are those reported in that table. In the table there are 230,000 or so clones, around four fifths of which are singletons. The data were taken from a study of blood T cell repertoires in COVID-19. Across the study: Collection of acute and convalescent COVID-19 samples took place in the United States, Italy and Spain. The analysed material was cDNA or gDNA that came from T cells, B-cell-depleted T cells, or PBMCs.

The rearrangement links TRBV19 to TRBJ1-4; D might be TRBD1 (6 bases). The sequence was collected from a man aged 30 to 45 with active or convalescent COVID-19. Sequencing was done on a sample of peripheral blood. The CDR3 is CASSTPPRGTNEKLFF. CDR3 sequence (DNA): TGTGCCAGTAGTACCCCCCCCAGGGGCACCAATGAAAAACTGTTTTTT.